The 21 T cell receptor beta chains below come from one sample, sequenced in a study of T cells after posttransplantation cyclophosphamide. Treatment was busulfan-fludarabine conditioning, a marrow graft, and cyclophosphamide on days +3 and +4. Assay used: immunoSEQ multiplex PCR; TCRdb lists only in-frame clones, some missing. Listed for the sample are approximately 7,300 clones, none seen a single time. The starting material was PBMCs, obtained after allogeneic stem cell transplant with posttransplant cyclophosphamide. The source is a female patient aged 50 to 60 who received an allogeneic stem cell transplant from an unrelated donor, was CMV-positive, and had acute GVHD only. Some of these T cells may belong to the graft donor.

This clone has ten or more counts. The genes are TRBV29-1 and TRBJ1-1; weak D call: TRBD1 (5 bases). Germline V gives CDR1 SQVTM, CDR2 ANQGSEA. This CDR3 is 15 amino acids long. Trimming pared 4 bases from V and 0 bases from J, leaving 15 bases between. The CDR3 loop is CSVVTRALMNTEAFF. In DNA, the CDR3 is TGCAGCGTTGTAACCAGGGCACTTATGAACACTGAAGCTTTCTTT.

Many counts were recorded for this clone. V gene TRBV18 combines with J gene TRBJ2-7, with 10 nucleotides matching TRBD1. Trimming removed 3 bases from V and 4 bases from J; junction bases left unmatched: 3. In germline, CDR1 is KGHSH, CDR2 LQKENI. This CDR3 region has 14 residues. CDR3 nucleotides: TGTGCCAGCTCACCTGGGACAGGGGCGTACGAGCAGTACTTC. Translation gives CASSPGTGAYEQYF.

This clone has a count of ten or more. The rearrangement joins TRBV30 to TRBJ2-5; weak D call: TRBD2 (7 bases). Trimming stripped 0 bases from V and 4 bases from J, with 15 bases between. The germline V gene encodes CDR1 GTSNPN and CDR2 SVGIG (reference sequence). CDR3 length: 15 residues. CDR3 nucleotide sequence: TGTGCCTGGAGTGTAGGGGGAGGGCCACGAGAGACCCAGTACTTC. This codes for CAWSVGGGPRETQYF.

This clone was counted ten times or more. This chain uses TRBV5-5 with TRBJ2-1; perhaps TRBD2 as D (5 bases). The germline gives CDR1 SGHKS, CDR2 YYEKEE (reference sequence). This CDR3 has 14 residues. The ends were cut back, 0 bases at V and 3 bases at J, with 7 bases in the middle. The CDR3 DNA is TGTGCCAGCAGCTTGGGTACTAGCTACAATGAGCAGTTCTTC. This codes for CASSLGTSYNEQFF.

This clone was seen many times. The V and J genes are TRBV2 and TRBJ2-7, with D uncertain. Germline CDR1 and CDR2: SNHLY and FYNNEI. The CDR3 consists of 16 residues. V was trimmed by 10 bases and J by 2 bases, leaving 24 bases between them. DNA of the CDR3: TGTGCCACCACCCTAGGTCTTCTTCATGGAGCCTACGAGCAGTACTTC. The encoded protein is CATTLGLLHGAYEQYF.

The chain links TRBV19 to TRBJ2-1; TRBD2 matches at 11 bases. The CDR3 spans 13 residues. Germline loops: CDR1 LNHDA, CDR2 SQIVND (reference sequence). V dropped 5 bases and J dropped 12; count of bases not matched to a gene: 6. The CDR3 coding sequence is TGTGCCAGTAGTCGACTAGCGGGACCGCCGCAGTTCTTC. Protein sequence: CASSRLAGPPQFF.

In this sample, this clone turned up many times. The chain combines TRBV7-2 with TRBJ2-1; 12 nucleotides agree with TRBD2. After removal of 5 bases from V and 9 bases from J, the junction contained 8 bases not matched to a gene. The CDR3 extends over 15 amino acids. The germline CDR1 and CDR2 sequences are SGHTA and FQGNSA. CDR3 region: CASSRPGLAGREQFF. The CDR3, as DNA: TGTGCCAGCAGCCGCCCGGGACTAGCGGGTCGTGAGCAGTTCTTC.

This clone was detected ten times or more. This chain joins TRBV7-6 and TRBJ2-5; 13 bases line up with TRBD2. Germline V gene data show CDR1 as SGHVS and CDR2 as FNYEAQ. There are 16 residues in the CDR3. V shed 5 bases, J shed 5 bases, and the junction held 8 bases outside the gene matches. The chain's CDR3 is CASSPTSGRARETQYF. The CDR3 coding sequence is TGTGCCAGCAGCCCAACTAGCGGGAGGGCCAGGGAGACCCAGTACTTC.

This clone showed up many times. The J gene is TRBJ1-2, the V gene TRBV29-1; no reliable D call. Germline CDR1 is SQVTM and CDR2 is ANQGSEA. The CDR3 sequence is 12 residues long. Trimming removed 5 bases at V and 2 bases at J, with 9 bases between. As DNA, the CDR3 is TGCAGCGTTCTAACGGAGAACTATGGCTACACCTTC. Its translation is CSVLTENYGYTF.

In its sample, this clone is medium-sized. The chain employs TRBV5-8 and TRBJ1-5; D remains ambiguous. CDR3 length equals 13 residues. Germline V gene lookup returns CDR1 SGHTS and CDR2 YDEGEE. The ends were cut back, 0 bases at V and 2 bases at J, with 3 bases in the middle. The CDR3 is CASSLVGNQPQHF. The DNA for the CDR3 is TGTGCCAGCAGCTTGGTCGGCAATCAGCCCCAGCATTTT.

This clone has a count of ten or more. The chain joins TRBV28 to TRBJ2-1; weak D call: TRBD2 (6 bases). Trimming took off 6 bases at V and 2 bases at J, with 17 bases between the two ends. CDR1 and CDR2 from the germline V gene are MDHEN and SYDVKM. The CDR3 runs 16 residues. The DNA for the CDR3 is TGTGCCAGCAGATTTAGCGGCCCCGAAACCTACAATGAGCAGTTCTTC. This codes for CASRFSGPETYNEQFF.

The chain carries TRBV4-1 and TRBJ2-5, with 11 bases identical to TRBD2. Judging by the DNA end, TRBJ2-7 fits better; the J call may be wrong. CDR1 and CDR2 (germline): MGHRA, YSYEKL. This CDR3 has 17 residues. CDR3 in DNA: TGCGCCAGCAGCCAAGATGGACTAGCGGGCGGAGACTACGAGCAGTACTTC. This gives the protein CASSQDGLAGGDYEQYF.

This clone was seen repeatedly, ten times or more. CDR3 loop: CASSLEVGQGLLYGYTF. The CDR3 DNA reads TGTGCCAGCAGCTTAGAAGTAGGACAGGGGTTGTTATATGGCTACACCTTC. J is TRBJ1-2 and V is TRBV7-2; 9 bases agree with TRBD1. In germline, CDR1 is SGHTA, CDR2 FQGNSA. The CDR3 is made up of 17 amino acids. Trimming removed 1 base from V and 5 bases from J; junction bases left unmatched: 11.

In this sample, this clone turned up many times. The rearrangement joins TRBV6-5 to TRBJ1-3; a weak D match, TRBD1 (5 bases). V shed 4 bases and J shed 0 bases, with 10 bases lying between them. The germline V gene has CDR1 MNHEY and CDR2 SVGAGI. The CDR3 length is 15 residues. The CDR3 nucleotides read TGTGCCAGCAGTTCCCGGACATACTCTGGAAACACCATATATTTT. Encoded protein: CASSSRTYSGNTIYF.

This clone came up many times. V usage is TRBV5-4 and J usage is TRBJ2-7; TRBD2 matches 9 bases. The germline gives CDR1 SGHNT, CDR2 YYREEE (reference sequence). The CDR3 length is 15 residues. The ends lost 5 bases at V and 2 bases at J; junction bases unmatched: 8. This CDR3 is CASSLRLAEAYEQYF. The CDR3, as DNA: TGTGCCAGCAGTTTACGACTAGCGGAGGCCTACGAGCAGTACTTC.

The table lists this clone with many counts. The chain recombines TRBV19 with TRBJ2-7, with D possibly matching TRBD2 (5 bases). The CDR3 contains 15 residues. CDR1 and CDR2 from the germline V gene are LNHDA and SQIVND (reference sequence). Trimming took off 5 bases at V and 2 bases at J, with 16 bases between the two ends. CDR3 nucleotide sequence: TGTGCCAGTAGTCTCCATAGAGGGCTGACCTACGAGCAGTACTTC. Its translation is CASSLHRGLTYEQYF.

This clone has at least ten counts. The chain has TRBV4-3 and TRBJ2-7; TRBD1 aligns across 10 bases. Germline V gene sequence: CDR1 LGHNA, CDR2 YSLEER. After removal of 1 base from V and 4 bases from J, the junction contained 7 bases not matched to a gene. The CDR3 is made up of 16 amino acids. CDR3 coding DNA: TGCGCCAGCAGCCAAGTTAAACGGACAGGGGGATACGAGCAGTACTTC. Translation gives CASSQVKRTGGYEQYF.

This clone was counted at least ten times. V usage is TRBV30 and J usage is TRBJ2-4; D unclear. This CDR3 has 16 residues. V lost 0 bases and J 3 bases, leaving 15 bases between the germline ends. CDR1 and CDR2 (germline): GTSNPN, SVGIG (reference sequence). CDR3 sequence reads: CAWSVLRPRGKNIQYF. The DNA of the CDR3 is TGTGCCTGGAGTGTACTGCGTCCGCGAGGCAAAAACATTCAGTACTTC. The whole variable domain, filled in from reference TRBV30 and TRBJ2-4, reads SQTIHQWPATLVQPVGSPLSLECTVEGTSNPNLYWYRQAAGRGLQLLFYSVGIGQISSEVPQNLSASRPQDRQFILSSKKLLLSDSGFYLCAWSVLRPRGKNIQYFGAGTRLSVL.

This clone appeared a few times. Mismatch with germline at one junction end may stem from a read error. Other nucleotide sequences in the sample specify the same CDR3. The chain is built from TRBV6-4 and TRBJ2-2; 12 positions match TRBD2. CDR3 length: 16 residues. Germline values: CDR1 MRHNA, CDR2 SNTAGT. The CDR3 is CASRPLAGGPTGELFF. The CDR3, as DNA: TGTGCCAGCAGGCCCCTAGCGGGAGGGCCCACCGGGGAGCTGTTTTTC.

This clone has a count of ten or more. This chain joins TRBV19 and TRBJ1-1, with a possible D match to TRBD1 (5 bases). Germline V gene data show CDR1 as LNHDA and CDR2 as SQIVND (reference sequence). The CDR3 loop spans 15 amino acids. Trimming pared 1 base from V and 0 bases from J, leaving 9 bases between. CDR3 residues: CASSIAPGMNTEAFF. In nucleotides, the CDR3 is TGTGCCAGTAGTATAGCCCCAGGGATGAACACTGAAGCTTTCTTT.

This clone was recorded at least ten times. This rearrangement joins TRBV10-3 to TRBJ2-2, with 12 bases that match TRBD2. The CDR3 has 15 residues. V shed 4 bases, J shed 7 bases, and the junction held 4 bases outside the gene matches. Germline CDR1 reads ENHRY; CDR2 reads SYGVKD. The CDR3 sequence is CAISAGLAGNGELFF. The DNA for the CDR3 is TGTGCCATCAGTGCGGGACTAGCGGGCAACGGGGAGCTGTTTTTT.